One and the same sample provided the 32 T cell receptor beta chains below, sequenced in a study of preoperative IRX-2 immunotherapy in early breast cancer. The treatment denotes: preoperative locoregional IRX-2 cytokine immunotherapy. Produced via immunoSEQ multiplex PCR; TCRdb's table is partial and in-frame only. This sample carries around 35,000 clones, nearly 95% of them seen once, and the ten largest clones take 6.4%. This sample was taken from a patient treated with IRX-2 immunotherapy. The receptors were sampled from a human donor with breast cancer.

V is TRBV6-4 and J is TRBJ2-1; no firm D call. Germline CDR1 and CDR2: MRHNA and SNTAGT. Trimming took off 8 bases at V and 8 bases at J, with 25 bases between the two ends. This CDR3 has 16 residues. CDR3 region: CASVITPQLFVDEQFF. The DNA of the CDR3 is TGTGCCAGCGTCATTACCCCCCAGCTGTTCGTAGATGAGCAGTTCTTC.

The chain has TRBV7-3 and TRBJ2-5, with TRBD1 matching 9 bases. V lost 5 bases to trimming and J lost 5 bases; unmatched junction nucleotides: 12. CDR1 and CDR2 (germline): SGHTA, FQGTGA. The length of the CDR3 is 16 residues. The CDR3 DNA reads TGTGCCAGCAGCGCCCGTTACAGGGGGCTGGGGGAGACCCAGTACTTC. Its protein is CASSARYRGLGETQYF.

V usage is TRBV5-1 and J usage is TRBJ2-5; perhaps TRBD2 as D (5 bases). Germline CDR1 and CDR2: SGHRS and YFSETQ. The CDR3 has 15 residues. With 1 base removed from V and 4 bases from J, the gap between germline ends came to 14 bases. The CDR3, as DNA: TGCGCCAGCAGCTTGCTCTCCTCCCGGGGAGAGACCCAGTACTTC. It specifies CASSLLSSRGETQYF.

The gene calls are TRBV19 and TRBJ1-1, with a tentative D call TRBD1 (5 bases). V was clipped by 2 bases and J by 3 bases, with 10 bases between them. Germline V CDR1 and CDR2: LNHDA, SQIVND (reference sequence). CDR3 length equals 14 residues. The DNA of the CDR3 is TGTGCCAGTAGTATACTCGGCAGGGACACTGAAGCTTTCTTT. Amino acids: CASSILGRDTEAFF. The variable domain in full, completed from reference TRBV19 and TRBJ1-1, reads DGGITQSPKYLFRKEGQNVTLSCEQNLNHDAMYWYRQDPGQGLRLIYYSQIVNDFQKGDIAEGYSVSREKKESFPLTVTSAQKNPTAFYLCASSILGRDTEAFFGQGTRLTVV.

The chain is built from TRBV14 and TRBJ2-7; D gene ambiguous. The germline gives CDR1 SGHDN, CDR2 FVKESK. The CDR3 runs 11 residues. V was trimmed by 3 bases and J by 2 bases, leaving 2 bases between them. In DNA form, the CDR3 reads TGTGCCAGCAGCCATGCCTACGAGCAGTACTTC. Its protein product is CASSHAYEQYF.

CDR3 coding DNA: TGTGCCAGCAGTGTAGGGCGGGGGGGCCTCAATGAGCAGTTCTTC. This codes for CASSVGRGGLNEQFF. The genes are TRBV6-4 and TRBJ2-1; 9 bases match TRBD2. Germline CDR1 is MRHNA and CDR2 is SNTAGT. Unmatched junction bases numbered 7, after V lost 4 bases and J lost 6 bases. The CDR3 is 15 residues long.

This chain connects TRBV7-2 to TRBJ2-5; D possibly corresponds to TRBD2 (6 bases). Germline V gives CDR1 SGHTA, CDR2 FQGNSA. The CDR3 runs 13 residues. Between the trimmed V and J ends, which lost 3 bases and 1 base, there was a span of 6 bases. CDR3 nucleotides: TGTGCCAGCAGCTTCGGGAGCCAAGAGACCCAGTACTTC. This sequence encodes CASSFGSQETQYF.

J is TRBJ2-1 and V is TRBV11-2, with 7 bases matching TRBD2. Germline V gene lookup returns CDR1 SGHAT and CDR2 FQNNGV. This CDR3 has 15 residues. J lost 2 bases, V lost 6 bases, and 7 bases had no gene match. CDR3 protein: CASSSLGGAYNEQFF. CDR3 DNA: TGTGCCAGCAGTTCGCTTGGGGGGGCCTACAATGAGCAGTTCTTC.

The rearrangement links TRBV6-1 to TRBJ2-7; D not resolved. Trimming cost V 3 bases and J 3 bases, with 9 bases left between them. CDR3 size: 13 residues. Germline values: CDR1 MNHNS, CDR2 SASEGT. CDR3 residues: CASSEAQVYEQYF. CDR3 coding DNA: TGTGCCAGCAGTGAGGCCCAAGTCTACGAGCAGTACTTC.

V gene TRBV5-1 combines with J gene TRBJ2-7; 13 bases line up with TRBD2. From germline, CDR1 is SGHRS and CDR2 YFSETQ. This CDR3 has 17 amino acids. With V trimmed by 4 bases and J by 3 bases, 10 bases remained unmatched. CDR3 nucleotides: TGCGCCAGCAGCCCCCCCGTCGGGACTAGCGGGGACTACGAGCAGTACTTC. Encoded protein: CASSPPVGTSGDYEQYF. Together with reference TRBV5-1 and TRBJ2-7, the CDR3 gives the full variable domain: KAGVTQTPRYLIKTRGQQVTLSCSPISGHRSVSWYQQTPGQGLQFLFEYFSETQRNKGNFPGRFSGRQFSNSRSEMNVSTLELGDSALYLCASSPPVGTSGDYEQYFGPGTRLTVT.

Written as DNA, the CDR3 is TGTGCCAGCAGCTCCCACTCGAGTCCCGAGCAGTACTTC. The encoded protein is CASSSHSSPEQYF. The rearrangement links TRBV9 to TRBJ2-7, with D unresolved. The CDR3 contains 13 residues. Trimming shortened V by 4 bases and J by 6 bases, and 14 bases separated the two germline ends. Germline V CDR1 and CDR2: SGDLS, YYNGEE.

The chain uses TRBV2 and TRBJ2-1; D gene ambiguous. This CDR3 has 12 amino acids. V was pared by 7 bases and J by 1 base, with 5 bases between. From germline, CDR1 is SNHLY and CDR2 FYNNEI. The CDR3 bases are TGTGCCAGCATCGGTTCCTACAATGAGCAGTTCTTC. It yields the protein CASIGSYNEQFF.

The chain couples TRBV30 to TRBJ2-5; 9 bases agree with TRBD1. Germline V gives CDR1 GTSNPN, CDR2 SVGIG (reference sequence). The CDR3 is made up of 15 amino acids. The V segment lost 1 base and the J segment 5 bases; nucleotides outside the gene matches: 8. This CDR3 reads CAWSATGGAWETQYF. The CDR3 DNA sequence: TGTGCCTGGAGTGCCACAGGGGGCGCATGGGAGACCCAGTACTTC.

This CDR3 is CASRWTELTNSNQPQHF. The CDR3 DNA sequence: TGTGCCAGTAGGTGGACAGAACTAACGAATAGCAATCAGCCCCAGCATTTT. The chain couples TRBV19 to TRBJ1-5; D is possibly TRBD1 (6 bases). CDR1 and CDR2 from the germline V gene are LNHDA and SQIVND (reference sequence). The CDR3 runs 17 residues. V lost 6 bases to trimming and J lost 0 bases, with 18 bases between them. The complete variable domain, with remaining parts taken from reference TRBV19 and TRBJ1-5, reads DGGITQSPKYLFRKEGQNVTLSCEQNLNHDAMYWYRQDPGQGLRLIYYSQIVNDFQKGDIAEGYSVSREKKESFPLTVTSAQKNPTAFYLCASRWTELTNSNQPQHFGDGTRLSIL.

This chain joins TRBV20-1 and TRBJ1-2; perhaps TRBD1 as D (5 bases). CDR1 DFQATT and CDR2 SNEGSKA come from the germline V gene (reference sequence). V dropped 4 bases and J dropped 8 bases, with 8 bases sitting between them. This CDR3 has 10 amino acids. CDR3 in amino acids: CSATGIGYTF. In DNA form, the CDR3 reads TGCAGTGCTACAGGGATAGGCTACACCTTC.

The chain couples TRBV7-2 to TRBJ2-7; D unclear. With 1 base removed from V and 7 bases from J, the gap between germline ends came to 8 bases. This CDR3 spans 12 amino acids. From germline, CDR1 is SGHTA and CDR2 FQGNSA. The CDR3 sequence is CASSLVGLEQYF. The CDR3 DNA sequence: TGTGCCAGCAGCTTAGTGGGTCTGGAGCAGTACTTC.

This clone was recorded once. The chain joins TRBV6-6 to TRBJ2-2; possible D gene TRBD1, 6 bases. The CDR3 sequence is 14 residues long. Germline loops: CDR1 MNHNY, CDR2 SVGAGI (reference sequence). V lost 6 bases to trimming and J lost 1 base, with 9 bases between them. The CDR3 DNA follows: TGTGCCAGCAGGGGCAGGGGGAACACCGGGGAGCTGTTTTTT. Translating gives CASRGRGNTGELFF.

This chain links TRBV5-1 with TRBJ1-6; tentative D call: TRBD1 (6 bases). The CDR3 extends over 15 amino acids. V was shortened by 4 bases and J by 7 bases, with 15 bases between the two germline ends. The germline gives CDR1 SGHRS, CDR2 YFSETQ. The CDR3 spells CASSRAGEGNSPLHF. DNA of the CDR3: TGCGCCAGCAGCAGGGCAGGGGAGGGGAATTCACCCCTCCACTTT.

The chain carries TRBV9 and TRBJ2-3, with 11 bases fitting TRBD2. Losses at the gene ends were 0 bases for V and 2 bases for J; bases not matched to a gene: 14. Germline CDR1 reads SGDLS; CDR2 reads YYNGEE. The CDR3 has 20 amino acids. CDR3 sequence reads: CASSVGSLAGESKATDTQYF. The CDR3 DNA sequence: TGTGCCAGCAGCGTAGGGTCACTAGCGGGGGAATCGAAGGCCACAGATACGCAGTATTTT.

The chain recombines TRBV27 with TRBJ2-1, with D maybe TRBD2 (6 bases). The germline CDR1 and CDR2 sequences are MNHEY and SMNVEV (reference sequence). V gave up 2 bases and J gave up 7 bases, with 9 bases separating them. The CDR3 is 13 residues long. The CDR3 nucleotides read TGTGCCAGCAGTTTACCCAGCGGGAATGAGCAGTTCTTC. Its protein is CASSLPSGNEQFF.

The chain links TRBV6-1 to TRBJ1-1, with TRBD1 matching over 8 bases. From germline, CDR1 is MNHNS and CDR2 SASEGT. The CDR3 runs to 15 residues. Trimming cost V 3 bases and J 5 bases; bases outside gene matches: 8. The DNA for the CDR3 is TGTGCCAGCAGTGACCCCGGGACAGGAAATACTGAAGCTTTCTTT. It is translated as CASSDPGTGNTEAFF.

This chain joins TRBV6-1 and TRBJ1-4; no clear D gene. Per germline, CDR1 MNHNS and CDR2 SASEGT. V lost 6 bases, J lost 7 bases, and 12 bases lay in between. The CDR3 length is 13 residues. The CDR3 bases are TGTGCCAGCAGCCGGGAAGTCTCTGAAAAACTGTTTTTT. Its translation: CASSREVSEKLFF.

V usage is TRBV4-2 and J usage is TRBJ2-1, with D perhaps matching TRBD2 (6 bases). V lost 2 bases and J lost 0, with 11 bases in between. The V gene's germline CDR1 is LGHNA and CDR2 YNFKEQ. This CDR3 is built from 16 residues. CDR3 DNA sequence: TGTGCCAGCAGCCAACTTGCGGGATCCTCCTACAATGAGCAGTTCTTC. It codes for CASSQLAGSSYNEQFF.

The chain combines TRBV5-1 with TRBJ2-7; 7 nucleotides agree with TRBD2. After removal of 0 bases from V and 4 bases from J, the junction contained 1 base not matched to a gene. The CDR3 totals 13 residues. Germline CDR1 SGHRS, CDR2 YFSETQ. Here the CDR3 reads CASSLGAGYEQYF. In nucleotides, the CDR3 is TGCGCCAGCAGCTTGGGAGCGGGGTACGAGCAGTACTTC.

The chain combines TRBV14 with TRBJ1-2, with D unclear. The V end lost 2 bases, the J end lost 5 bases, and 9 bases lay between the germline ends. The CDR3 has 13 residues. CDR1 is SGHDN, CDR2 FVKESK, per germline. The CDR3 region is CASSQLPAYGYTF. DNA for the CDR3: TGTGCCAGCAGCCAACTTCCGGCTTATGGCTACACCTTC. The full variable domain, its missing parts supplied by reference TRBV14 and TRBJ1-2, is EAGVTQFPSHSVIEKGQTVTLRCDPISGHDNLYWYRRVMGKEIKFLLHFVKESKQDESGMPNNRFLAERTGGTYSTLKVQPAELEDSGVYFCASSQLPAYGYTFGSGTRLTVV.

The chain has TRBV27 and TRBJ2-5; a possible D gene is TRBD2 (6 bases). The V gene's germline CDR1 is MNHEY and CDR2 SMNVEV (reference sequence). This CDR3 has 16 amino acids. The V and J ends lost 7 bases and 0 bases respectively, with 18 bases between them. This CDR3 reads CASTAQAGPYQETQYF. CDR3 coding DNA: TGTGCCAGCACCGCCCAGGCGGGACCTTACCAAGAGACCCAGTACTTC.

This chain links TRBV19 with TRBJ2-7; TRBD2 aligns across 12 bases. The V gene's germline CDR1 is LNHDA and CDR2 SQIVND (reference sequence). The CDR3 consists of 13 residues. V gave up 6 bases and J gave up 3 bases; unmatched junction bases: 0. CDR3 nucleotides: TGTGCCAGTAGGACTAGCGGGAGCTACGAGCAGTACTTC. Its translation is CASRTSGSYEQYF. Based on the CDR3 plus reference TRBV19 and TRBJ2-7, the full variable domain is DGGITQSPKYLFRKEGQNVTLSCEQNLNHDAMYWYRQDPGQGLRLIYYSQIVNDFQKGDIAEGYSVSREKKESFPLTVTSAQKNPTAFYLCASRTSGSYEQYFGPGTRLTVT.

The J gene is TRBJ2-5, the V gene TRBV7-3; TRBD2 aligns across 10 bases. The CDR3 sequence is 16 residues long. CDR1 and CDR2 from the germline V gene are SGHTA and FQGTGA. The J segment lost 4 bases and the V segment lost 4 bases, leaving 9 bases of the junction unmatched. The CDR3 loop is CASSSQAGGPGETQYF. Written as DNA, the CDR3 is TGTGCCAGCAGCTCCCAAGCGGGGGGGCCTGGAGAGACCCAGTACTTC.

The genes are TRBV2 and TRBJ1-5; 8 nucleotides agree with TRBD1. The CDR3 is made up of 14 amino acids. The germline V gene has CDR1 SNHLY and CDR2 FYNNEI. V was pared by 6 bases and J by 7 bases, with 8 bases of the junction left unmatched. CDR3 amino acids: CASSDRGPRQPQHF. CDR3 nucleotides: TGTGCCAGCAGCGACAGGGGCCCACGGCAGCCCCAGCATTTT. The entire variable domain, with the rest obtained from reference TRBV2 and TRBJ1-5, is as follows: EPEVTQTPSHQVTQMGQEVILRCVPISNHLYFYWYRQILGQKVEFLVSFYNNEISEKSEIFDDQFSVERPDGSNFTLKIRSTKLEDSAMYFCASSDRGPRQPQHFGDGTRLSIL.

The gene calls are TRBV27 and TRBJ2-2, with 14 bases aligning to TRBD2. CDR3 size: 16 residues. V shed 7 bases, J shed 4 bases, and the junction held 5 bases outside the gene matches. Germline V gene lookup returns CDR1 MNHEY and CDR2 SMNVEV (reference sequence). The CDR3 coding sequence is TGTGCCAGCACCCCCGGGACTAGCGGGAGCACCGGGGAGCTGTTTTTT. Protein sequence: CASTPGTSGSTGELFF.

The chain combines TRBV7-9 with TRBJ1-1, with D possibly being TRBD1 (5 bases). The CDR3 is made up of 14 amino acids. V shed 5 bases and J shed 7 bases, with 17 bases lying between them. Germline values: CDR1 SEHNR, CDR2 FQNEAQ (reference sequence). CDR3 nucleotide sequence: TGTGCCAGCAGCCGGGACCTCTCGAGGGGTGAAGCTTTCTTT. Translated, it gives CASSRDLSRGEAFF.

This clone was found once. This sequence joins TRBV7-9 and TRBJ2-1, with no clear D. The ends were cut back, 6 bases at V and 4 bases at J, with 7 bases in the middle. Looked up from germline, CDR1 is SEHNR and CDR2 is FQNEAQ (reference sequence). The CDR3 length is 12 residues. This CDR3 is CASSRVYNEQFF. CDR3 in DNA: TGTGCCAGCAGTAGGGTTTACAATGAGCAGTTCTTC.